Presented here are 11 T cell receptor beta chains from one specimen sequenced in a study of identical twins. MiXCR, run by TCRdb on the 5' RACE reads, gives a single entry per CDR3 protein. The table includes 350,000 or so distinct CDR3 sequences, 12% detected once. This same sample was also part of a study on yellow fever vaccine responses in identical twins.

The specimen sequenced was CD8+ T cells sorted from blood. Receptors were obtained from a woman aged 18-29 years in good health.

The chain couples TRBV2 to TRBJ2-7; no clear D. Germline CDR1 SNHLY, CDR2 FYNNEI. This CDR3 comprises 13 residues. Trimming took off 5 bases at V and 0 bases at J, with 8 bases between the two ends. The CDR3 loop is CASSSPNSYEQYF. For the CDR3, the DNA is TGTGCCAGCAGTTCCCCGAACTCCTACGAGCAGTACTTC.

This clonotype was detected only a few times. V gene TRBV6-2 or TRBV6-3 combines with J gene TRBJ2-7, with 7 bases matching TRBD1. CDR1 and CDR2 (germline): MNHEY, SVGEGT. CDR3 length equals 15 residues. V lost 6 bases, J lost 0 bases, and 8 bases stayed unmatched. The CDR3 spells CASSDGQESSYEQYV. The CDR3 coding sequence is TGTGCCAGCAGCGACGGACAGGAGAGCTCCTACGAGCAGTACGTC.

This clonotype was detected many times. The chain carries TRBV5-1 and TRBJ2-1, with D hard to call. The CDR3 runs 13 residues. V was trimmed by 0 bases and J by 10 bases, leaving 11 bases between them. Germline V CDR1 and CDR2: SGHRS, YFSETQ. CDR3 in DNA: TGCGCCAGCAGCTTGGTAGTCCCTGTAGAGCAGTTCTTC. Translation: CASSLVVPVEQFF. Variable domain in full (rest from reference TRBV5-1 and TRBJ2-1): KAGVTQTPRYLIKTRGQQVTLSCSPISGHRSVSWYQQTPGQGLQFLFEYFSETQRNKGNFPGRFSGRQFSNSRSEMNVSTLELGDSALYLCASSLVVPVEQFFGPGTRLTVL.

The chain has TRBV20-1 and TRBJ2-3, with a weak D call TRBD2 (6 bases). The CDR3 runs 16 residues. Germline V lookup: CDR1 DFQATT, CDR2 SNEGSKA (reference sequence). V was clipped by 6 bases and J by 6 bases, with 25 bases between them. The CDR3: CSALPLWRGAGDTQYF. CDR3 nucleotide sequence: TGCAGTGCCCTTCCTTTGTGGCGGGGCGCCGGGGATACGCAGTATTTT.

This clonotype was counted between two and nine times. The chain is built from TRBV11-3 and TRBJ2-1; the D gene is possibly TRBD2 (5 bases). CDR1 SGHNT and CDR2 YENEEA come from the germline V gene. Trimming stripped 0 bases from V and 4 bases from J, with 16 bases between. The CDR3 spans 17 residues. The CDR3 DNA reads TGTGCCAGCAGCTTAGATCGGGCGGGCGTAGGATACAATGAGCAGTTCTTC. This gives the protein CASSLDRAGVGYNEQFF.

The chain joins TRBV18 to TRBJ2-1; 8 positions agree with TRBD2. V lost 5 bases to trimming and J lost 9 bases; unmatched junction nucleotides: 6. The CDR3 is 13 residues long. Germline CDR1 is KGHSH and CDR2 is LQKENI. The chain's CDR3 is CASSTKTSVEQFF. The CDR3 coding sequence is TGTGCCAGCTCAACTAAGACTAGCGTTGAGCAGTTCTTC.

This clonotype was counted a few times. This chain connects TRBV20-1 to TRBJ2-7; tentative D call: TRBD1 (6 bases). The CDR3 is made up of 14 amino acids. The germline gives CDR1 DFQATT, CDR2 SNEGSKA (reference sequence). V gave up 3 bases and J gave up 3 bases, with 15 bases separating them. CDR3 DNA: TGCAGTGCTAGTTGGGGGCTTTCGGACTACGAGCAGTACGTC. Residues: CSASWGLSDYEQYV.

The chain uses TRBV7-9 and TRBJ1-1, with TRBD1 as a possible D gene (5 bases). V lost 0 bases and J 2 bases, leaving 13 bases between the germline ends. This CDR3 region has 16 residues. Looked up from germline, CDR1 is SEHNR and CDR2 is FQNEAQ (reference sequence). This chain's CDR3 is CASSLAGGGTNTEAFF. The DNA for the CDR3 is TGTGCCAGCAGCTTAGCTGGGGGGGGTACCAACACTGAAGCTTTCTTT. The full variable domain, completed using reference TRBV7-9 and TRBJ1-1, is DTGVSQNPRHKITKRGQNVTFRCDPISEHNRLYWYRQTLGQGPEFLTYFQNEAQLEKSRLLSDRFSAERPKGSFSTLEIQRTEQGDSAMYLCASSLAGGGTNTEAFFGQGTRLTVV.

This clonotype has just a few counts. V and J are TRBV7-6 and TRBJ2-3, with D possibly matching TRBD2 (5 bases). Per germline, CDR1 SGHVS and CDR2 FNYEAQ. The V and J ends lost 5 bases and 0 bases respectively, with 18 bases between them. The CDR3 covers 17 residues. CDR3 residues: CASSHLQRTSSTDTQYF. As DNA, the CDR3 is TGTGCCAGCAGCCATCTCCAAAGGACTTCTAGCACAGATACGCAGTATTTT.

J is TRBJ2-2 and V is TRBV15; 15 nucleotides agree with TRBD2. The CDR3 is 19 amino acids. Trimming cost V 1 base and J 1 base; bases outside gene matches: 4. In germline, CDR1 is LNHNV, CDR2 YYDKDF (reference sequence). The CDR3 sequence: CATSRVGTSGRRNTGELFF. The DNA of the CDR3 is TGTGCCACCAGCAGAGTGGGGACTAGCGGGAGGAGGAACACCGGGGAGCTGTTTTTT.

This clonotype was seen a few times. The CDR3 region has the DNA TGCAGCGTTGAAGTCCCCGGGACAGGGCACACTGAAGCTTTCTTT. Translated, it gives CSVEVPGTGHTEAFF. The V and J genes are TRBV29-1 and TRBJ1-1; 9 bases agree with TRBD1. The CDR3 contains 15 residues. J was trimmed by 3 bases and V by 1 base; bases with no gene match: 6. Germline loops: CDR1 SQVTM, CDR2 ANQGSEA.